This TCR beta chain was retrieved from a study of T cell changes during pregnancy in multiple sclerosis. This table comes from immunoSEQ multiplex PCR, and its TCRdb copy is limited to in-frame clones, with some not included. This table holds about 38,000 clones, around 91% found once. Per the germline V gene, CDR1 is LNHNV and CDR2 is YYDKDF (reference sequence). V was clipped by 3 bases and J by 7 bases, with 12 bases between them. This CDR3 region has 13 residues. The TCR was taken from a female donor with multiple sclerosis, enrolled in a pregnancy study. Material: CD4+ T cells from peripheral blood mononuclear cells, obtained in the second trimester of pregnancy. The rearrangement links TRBV15 to TRBJ1-2; tentative D call: TRBD1 (6 bases). CDR3 coding DNA: TGTGCCACCAGCAGGAACAGGGAAAGTGGCTACACCTTC. This encodes CATSRNRESGYTF. The full variable domain, rest sourced from reference TRBV15 and TRBJ1-2, is DAMVIQNPRYQVTQFGKPVTLSCSQTLNHNVMYWYQQKSSQAPKLLFHYYDKDFNNEADTPDNFQSRRPNTSFCFLDIRSPGLGDTAMYLCATSRNRESGYTFGSGTRLTVV.